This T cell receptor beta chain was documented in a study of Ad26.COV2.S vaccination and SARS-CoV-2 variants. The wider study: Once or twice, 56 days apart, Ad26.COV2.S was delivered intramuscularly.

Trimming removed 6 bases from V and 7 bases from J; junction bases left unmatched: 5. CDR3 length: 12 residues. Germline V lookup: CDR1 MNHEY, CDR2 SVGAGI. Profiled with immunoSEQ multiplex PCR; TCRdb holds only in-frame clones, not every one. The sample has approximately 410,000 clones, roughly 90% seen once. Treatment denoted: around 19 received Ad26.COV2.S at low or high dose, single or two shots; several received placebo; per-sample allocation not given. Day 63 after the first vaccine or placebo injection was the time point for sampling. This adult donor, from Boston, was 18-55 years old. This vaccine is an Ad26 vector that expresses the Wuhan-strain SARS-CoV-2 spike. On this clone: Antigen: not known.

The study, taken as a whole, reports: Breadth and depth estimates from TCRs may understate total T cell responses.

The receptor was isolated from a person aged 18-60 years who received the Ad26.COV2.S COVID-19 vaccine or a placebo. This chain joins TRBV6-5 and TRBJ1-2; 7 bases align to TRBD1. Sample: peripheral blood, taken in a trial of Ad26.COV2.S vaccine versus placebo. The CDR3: CASRDRVLGYTF. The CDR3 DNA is TGTGCCAGCAGAGACAGGGTCCTTGGCTACACCTTC.